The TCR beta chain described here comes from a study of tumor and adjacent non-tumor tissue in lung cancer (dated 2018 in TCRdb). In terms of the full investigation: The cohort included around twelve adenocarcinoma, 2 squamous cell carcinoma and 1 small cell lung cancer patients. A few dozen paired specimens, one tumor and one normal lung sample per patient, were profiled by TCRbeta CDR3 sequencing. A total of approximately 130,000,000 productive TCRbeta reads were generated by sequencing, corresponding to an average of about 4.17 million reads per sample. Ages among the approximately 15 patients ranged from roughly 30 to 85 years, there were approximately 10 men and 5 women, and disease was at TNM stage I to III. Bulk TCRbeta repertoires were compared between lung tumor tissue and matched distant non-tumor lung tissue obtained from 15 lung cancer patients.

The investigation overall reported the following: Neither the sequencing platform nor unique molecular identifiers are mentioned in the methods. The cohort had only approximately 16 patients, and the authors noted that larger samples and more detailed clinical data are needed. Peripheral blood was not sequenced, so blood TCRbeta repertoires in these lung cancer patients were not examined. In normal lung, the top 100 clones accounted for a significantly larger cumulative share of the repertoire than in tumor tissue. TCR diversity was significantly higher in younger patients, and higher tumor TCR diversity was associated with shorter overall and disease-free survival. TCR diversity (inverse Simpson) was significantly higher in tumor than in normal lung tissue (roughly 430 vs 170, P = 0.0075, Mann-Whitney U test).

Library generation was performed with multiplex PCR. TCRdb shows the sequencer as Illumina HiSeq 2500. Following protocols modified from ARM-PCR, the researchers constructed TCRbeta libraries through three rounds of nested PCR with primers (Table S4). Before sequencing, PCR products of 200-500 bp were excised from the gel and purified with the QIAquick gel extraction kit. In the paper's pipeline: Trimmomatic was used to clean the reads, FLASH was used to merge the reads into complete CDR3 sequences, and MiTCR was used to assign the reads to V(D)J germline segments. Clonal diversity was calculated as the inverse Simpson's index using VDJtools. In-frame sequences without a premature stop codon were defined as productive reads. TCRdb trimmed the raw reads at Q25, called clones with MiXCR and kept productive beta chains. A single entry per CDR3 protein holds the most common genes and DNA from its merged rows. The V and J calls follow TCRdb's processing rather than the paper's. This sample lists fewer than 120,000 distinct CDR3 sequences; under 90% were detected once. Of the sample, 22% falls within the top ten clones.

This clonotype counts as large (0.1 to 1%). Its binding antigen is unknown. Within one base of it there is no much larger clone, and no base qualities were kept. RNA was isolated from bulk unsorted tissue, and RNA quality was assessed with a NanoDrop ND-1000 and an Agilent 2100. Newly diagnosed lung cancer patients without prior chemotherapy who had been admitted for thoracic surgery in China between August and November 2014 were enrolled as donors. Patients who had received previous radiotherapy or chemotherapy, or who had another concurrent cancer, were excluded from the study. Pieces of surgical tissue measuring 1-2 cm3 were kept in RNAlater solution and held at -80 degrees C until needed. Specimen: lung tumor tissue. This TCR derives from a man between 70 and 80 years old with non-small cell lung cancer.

The bases read TGCGCCAGCAGCCAAGCCGGAGGGGTGGGACAAGAGACCCAGTACTTC. This is translated as CASSQAGGVGQETQYF. Recombination connected TRBV4-3 to TRBJ2-5; the D gene is possibly TRBD2, with 6 bases matching. Reading the germline V gene gives CDR1 LGHNA and CDR2 YSLEER. The cysteine opens and the phenylalanine closes a CDR3 of 16 amino acids. CDR3 DNA only is kept here, 48 bases in frame from base 1. Trimming takes 1 base from V and 2 bases from J, and the germline ends sit 14 bases apart.